This entry lists 25 T cell receptor beta chains sequenced from one sample in a study of resident and recirculating memory T cells in vitiligo. Only in-frame clones appear in the TCRdb table, and some are missing; sequencing was by immunoSEQ multiplex PCR. This sample has about 76,000 clones, with about 92% found just once. The specimen was blood. Source of these receptors: a male donor with vitiligo.

This clone was seen a handful of times. The chain uses TRBV9 and TRBJ1-1, with D perhaps TRBD1 (6 bases). V was shortened by 4 bases and J by 3 bases, with 19 bases between the two germline ends. This CDR3 is built from 16 residues. Germline V lookup: CDR1 SGDLS, CDR2 YYNGEE. The CDR3 nucleotides are TGTGCCAGCAGCCTTGGGGTGCAGGGGTGGGACACTGAAGCTTTCTTT. Its translation: CASSLGVQGWDTEAFF.

This rearrangement joins TRBV28 to TRBJ1-2; no firm D call. Deletions cut 2 bases from V and 2 bases from J, with 12 bases between. The CDR3 has 15 amino acids. Germline V gene lookup returns CDR1 MDHEN and CDR2 SYDVKM. CDR3 sequence: CASSLGPEENYGYTF. Written as DNA, the CDR3 is TGTGCCAGCAGTTTAGGTCCTGAGGAAAACTATGGCTACACCTTC.

The gene calls are TRBV9 and TRBJ2-3; 8 positions agree with TRBD2. This CDR3 region has 21 residues. Trimming cost V 2 bases and J 0 bases; bases outside gene matches: 20. Germline V lookup: CDR1 SGDLS, CDR2 YYNGEE. Written as DNA, the CDR3 is TGTGCCAGCAGCGTTACAGGGAGGACTAGCATAAAACCTACTAGCACAGATACGCAGTATTTT. Protein product: CASSVTGRTSIKPTSTDTQYF.

This chain links TRBV7-3 with TRBJ1-1; 10 positions agree with TRBD1. The CDR3 totals 15 residues. V was pared by 0 bases and J by 9 bases, with 7 bases of the junction left unmatched. Germline CDR1 reads SGHTA; CDR2 reads FQGTGA. CDR3: CASSLTGGTGDKAFF. CDR3 coding DNA: TGTGCCAGCAGCTTAACGGGCGGGACAGGGGACAAAGCTTTCTTT.

The chain couples TRBV4-2 to TRBJ2-5, with D perhaps TRBD2 (6 bases). Germline CDR1 and CDR2: LGHNA and YNFKEQ. The CDR3 runs 15 residues. Trimming took 3 bases from V and 2 from J, leaving 13 bases between them. Here the CDR3 reads CASSQGAGRQETQYF. As DNA, the CDR3 is TGTGCCAGCAGCCAGGGCGCCGGGAGACAAGAGACCCAGTACTTC.

The chain recombines TRBV27 with TRBJ1-2; 7 positions agree with TRBD1. The germline V gene has CDR1 MNHEY and CDR2 SMNVEV (reference sequence). Trimming at V came to 6 bases and at J to 3 bases, leaving 7 bases not matched to a gene. The CDR3 loop spans 14 amino acids. The CDR3, as DNA: TGTGCCAGCAGCCTTAGGGGGCTTCACTATGGCTACACCTTC. This translates into CASSLRGLHYGYTF.

Written as DNA, the CDR3 is TGTGCCAGCAGTTTACGAAAGGGGGCCTCAGATACGCAGTATTTT. Protein sequence: CASSLRKGASDTQYF. This chain uses TRBV28 with TRBJ2-3, with 7 bases that match TRBD1. This CDR3 spans 15 amino acids. V dropped 2 bases and J dropped 4; count of bases not matched to a gene: 6. Germline CDR1 is MDHEN and CDR2 is SYDVKM.

This sequence joins TRBV11-2 and TRBJ2-1; possibly TRBD1 for D (6 bases). CDR1 is SGHAT and CDR2 is FQNNGV in the germline V gene. This CDR3 is 17 amino acids long. V was trimmed by 4 bases and J by 0 bases, leaving 16 bases between them. The DNA of the CDR3 is TGTGCCAGCAGCTCCTATCGGACAGTCAACTCCTACAATGAGCAGTTCTTC. Amino acids: CASSSYRTVNSYNEQFF.

This rearrangement joins TRBV18 to TRBJ2-7, with 9 bases matching TRBD1. V trimming: 5 bases; J trimming: 2 bases; junction bases outside the gene matches: 7. CDR3 size: 15 residues. Germline V gene data show CDR1 as KGHSH and CDR2 as LQKENI. CDR3 DNA sequence: TGTGCCAGCTCAGCCTCCCGGGACAGGGCCTACGAGCAGTACTTC. Residues: CASSASRDRAYEQYF.

The J gene is TRBJ2-4, the V gene TRBV6-5, with a possible D match to TRBD2 (6 bases). V was cut by 0 bases and J by 9 bases, with 12 bases left in between. The germline V gene encodes CDR1 MNHEY and CDR2 SVGAGI. The CDR3 sequence is 14 residues long. The CDR3 coding sequence is TGTGCCAGCAGTTACTCGACGGGGCGGGGCATTCAGTACTTC. As protein: CASSYSTGRGIQYF.

The genes are TRBV27 and TRBJ2-2; 7 positions match TRBD2. Looked up from germline, CDR1 is MNHEY and CDR2 is SMNVEV (reference sequence). J lost 4 bases, V lost 8 bases, and 16 bases had no gene match. This CDR3 region has 17 residues. DNA for the CDR3: TGTGCCAGCGGACCCTGGGGGGGGGAGTGGGCCACCGGGGAGCTGTTTTTT. Its translation: CASGPWGGEWATGELFF.

The J gene is TRBJ1-2, the V gene TRBV5-6, with 7 positions matching TRBD1. The V gene's germline CDR1 is SGHDT and CDR2 YYEEEE. The length of the CDR3 is 15 residues. With 3 bases clipped from V and 3 bases from J, the junction kept 8 bases outside the gene matches. The CDR3 coding sequence is TGTGCCAGCAGCTACCGACAGGGTGCCTACTATGGCTACACCTTC. Protein product: CASSYRQGAYYGYTF.

This clone has more than one count but fewer than ten. This chain links TRBV7-9 with TRBJ1-1; no definite D call. Germline CDR1 and CDR2: SEHNR and FQNEAQ (reference sequence). This CDR3 contains 14 residues. V was pared by 5 bases and J by 0 bases, with 10 bases between. The CDR3 sequence: CASSEGVMNTEAFF. CDR3 DNA sequence: TGTGCCAGCAGCGAGGGAGTCATGAACACTGAAGCTTTCTTT.

This chain uses TRBV30 with TRBJ2-7, with D possibly being TRBD2 (5 bases). The CDR3 has 12 residues. The germline CDR1 and CDR2 sequences are GTSNPN and SVGIG (reference sequence). V lost 5 bases and J lost 1, with 9 bases in between. DNA for the CDR3: TGTGCCTGGGAAGAGGGTTCCTACGAGCAGTACTTC. Translating it yields CAWEEGSYEQYF.

The rearrangement uses TRBV28 and TRBJ2-7; 10 nucleotides agree with TRBD2. CDR3 size: 16 residues. The germline V gene has CDR1 MDHEN and CDR2 SYDVKM. The V gene end was trimmed by 7 bases and the J gene end by 2 bases; junction bases not matched to a gene: 11. DNA for the CDR3: TGTGCCAGCACCCAAGGGGGGCTAGCGGGGGCCTACGAGCAGTACTTC. Protein sequence: CASTQGGLAGAYEQYF.

The J gene is TRBJ1-2, the V gene TRBV9; tentatively, D is TRBD1 (6 bases). Looked up from germline, CDR1 is SGDLS and CDR2 is YYNGEE. V shed 3 bases and J shed 0 bases, with 18 bases lying between them. This CDR3 is 17 amino acids long. The CDR3 reads CASSATLRDTANYGYTF. CDR3 coding DNA: TGTGCCAGCAGCGCCACCCTCCGGGACACCGCTAACTATGGCTACACCTTC.

Notes on this clone: This CDR3 is also generated by other DNA sequences in the sample. The chain joins TRBV28 to TRBJ1-4; 9 positions match TRBD1. The ends lost 5 bases at V and 5 bases at J; junction bases unmatched: 6. Per the germline V gene, CDR1 is MDHEN and CDR2 is SYDVKM. The CDR3 length is 15 residues. The CDR3 coding sequence is TGTGCCAGCAGTCCTCCGGGACAGGGCAATGAAAAACTGTTTTTT. Its protein is CASSPPGQGNEKLFF.

The rearrangement links TRBV27 to TRBJ2-2; the D is unclear. Germline loops: CDR1 MNHEY, CDR2 SMNVEV (reference sequence). The V and J ends lost 6 bases and 3 bases respectively, with 23 bases between them. The CDR3 has 18 amino acids. DNA of the CDR3: TGTGCCAGCAGCCCGACTTCAGAAATTCCCTTTGACACCGGGGAGCTGTTTTTT. Its protein is CASSPTSEIPFDTGELFF.

The V gene is TRBV28, the J gene TRBJ2-7, with D perhaps matching TRBD2 (6 bases). There are 11 residues in the CDR3. Germline V CDR1 and CDR2: MDHEN, SYDVKM. Between the trimmed V and J ends, which lost 5 bases and 7 bases, there was a span of 9 bases. CDR3: CASSPREEQYF. As DNA, the CDR3 is TGTGCCAGCAGTCCACGGGAGGAGCAGTACTTC.

This sequence joins TRBV27 and TRBJ2-7, with 8 bases fitting TRBD2. Trimming cost V 7 bases and J 6 bases; bases outside gene matches: 5. Germline V gene data show CDR1 as MNHEY and CDR2 as SMNVEV (reference sequence). The length of the CDR3 is 12 residues. DNA of the CDR3: TGTGCCAGCATTGATCTAGCGGGCGAGCAGTACTTC. Translating gives CASIDLAGEQYF.

The J gene is TRBJ2-1, the V gene TRBV10-3, with 9 positions matching TRBD2. The germline gives CDR1 ENHRY, CDR2 SYGVKD. CDR3 length: 18 amino acids. V trimming: 0 bases; J trimming: 8 bases; junction bases outside the gene matches: 14. CDR3 in amino acids: CAISESWASGKGGHEQFF. The CDR3 nucleotides read TGTGCCATCAGTGAGTCGTGGGCTAGCGGGAAAGGAGGGCATGAGCAGTTCTTC.

In its sample, this clone was seen once. The rearrangement links TRBV7-9 to TRBJ2-3, with D unclear. Germline V lookup: CDR1 SEHNR, CDR2 FQNEAQ (reference sequence). The CDR3 is made up of 12 amino acids. V lost 3 bases and J lost 3, with 4 bases in between. The CDR3 DNA reads TGTGCCAGCAGCTTTCCGACAGATACGCAGTATTTT. The encoded protein is CASSFPTDTQYF.

The V and J genes are TRBV18 and TRBJ1-3; 7 nucleotides match TRBD1. From germline, CDR1 is KGHSH and CDR2 LQKENI. The CDR3 is made up of 18 amino acids. Unmatched junction bases numbered 11, after V lost 1 base and J lost 2 bases. This CDR3 reads CASSPQPLSGTAGNTIYF. The CDR3 DNA reads TGTGCCAGCTCACCACAGCCCCTCTCCGGGACAGCTGGAAACACCATATATTTT.

There are a few counts of this clone. This sequence joins TRBV27 and TRBJ1-2, with TRBD1 as a possible D gene (5 bases). Trimming removed 2 bases at V and 8 bases at J, with 18 bases between. This CDR3 has 15 amino acids. Germline assignment: CDR1 MNHEY and CDR2 SMNVEV (reference sequence). The CDR3 region has the DNA TGTGCCAGCAGTTTACTCCGGGAGGGGAGGTCCGGCTACACCTTC. It is translated as CASSLLREGRSGYTF.

V gene TRBV2 combines with J gene TRBJ1-2; 9 bases line up with TRBD1. Germline V gene sequence: CDR1 SNHLY, CDR2 FYNNEI. V gave up 6 bases and J gave up 2 bases; unmatched junction bases: 4. The CDR3 has 14 residues. CDR3 nucleotides: TGTGCCAGCAGACCGGGACAGGGCAACTATGGCTACACCTTC. It codes for CASRPGQGNYGYTF.